This TCR beta chain was identified during a study of identifying expanded T cells in peripheral blood. Clones were sequenced by immunoSEQ multiplex PCR, and TCRdb holds only the in-frame ones, with some missing. The table lists nearly 60,000 clones, roughly 89% of them singletons, with roughly 3.5% in the top ten. After removal of 2 bases from V and 5 bases from J, the junction contained 14 bases not matched to a gene. From germline, CDR1 is SSHAT and CDR2 FNYEAQ (reference sequence). The CDR3 has 17 amino acids. As to this clone: Its antigen is not identified.

During the collection period, no donor immune events like infections were recorded. Findings and caveats of the study: Variance in clone template counts between approximately 2-week samples significantly increased with total template count across all healthy donors. Technical replicates showed 0.9 to 1.5 changed clones; about 2 weeks roughly 15; four weeks 19.

The source material was blood. The chain links TRBV7-7 to TRBJ2-5; 7 bases agree with TRBD1. This TCR was sampled from a person between 18 and 69 years old in good health. CDR3 nucleotide sequence: TGTGCCAGCAGCTTAACCCCCAGGGGGAAGCAAGGGGAGACCCAGTACTTC. As protein: CASSLTPRGKQGETQYF.